The 18 T cell receptor beta chains below come from one sample, sequenced in a study of shared clonotypes between healthy human individuals. CD45RO-negative, CCR7-selected cells formed the naive CD8 fraction, which excluded terminally differentiated effector memory CD45RA+ cells. Clones were read by immunoSEQ multiplex PCR, and TCRdb kept only the in-frame ones, dropping some. The table has about 2.1 million clones, approximately 92% seen once; the top ten hold approximately 1.6%. Specimen: naive CD8+ T cells from PBMCs. These receptors were taken from a man aged 18 to 30 in good health. Some clones in this sample may be carry-over from other donors' samples.

The chain employs TRBV7-6 and TRBJ1-1; unclear D gene. The CDR3 is 13 residues long. The V gene's germline CDR1 is SGHVS and CDR2 FNYEAQ. Deletions cut 2 bases from V and 3 bases from J, with 7 bases between. The CDR3 here is CASSLHEDTEAFF. DNA for the CDR3: TGTGCCAGCAGCTTACATGAGGACACTGAAGCTTTCTTT.

The rearrangement joins TRBV6-1 to TRBJ2-7; D perhaps matches TRBD2 (5 bases). The V gene's germline CDR1 is MNHNS and CDR2 SASEGT. The V and J ends lost 6 bases and 3 bases respectively, with 6 bases between them. This CDR3 contains 11 residues. The DNA for the CDR3 is TGTGCCAGCAGCGCGGGCTACGAGCAGTACTTC. Amino acid sequence: CASSAGYEQYF.

CDR3 amino acids: CASSPKLTGMDGYTF. The CDR3, as DNA: TGTGCCAGCAGCCCCAAGCTGACAGGGATGGATGGCTACACCTTC. V usage is TRBV7-2 and J usage is TRBJ1-2, with 7 positions matching TRBD1. The CDR3 runs 15 residues. The V gene's germline CDR1 is SGHTA and CDR2 FQGNSA. V lost 5 bases and J lost 6; bases outside the gene matches: 12.

The V and J genes are TRBV13 and TRBJ2-1; perhaps TRBD2 as D (5 bases). V lost 2 bases and J 7 bases, leaving 18 bases between the germline ends. The CDR3 has 16 amino acids. Germline V gene data show CDR1 as PRHDT and CDR2 as FYEKMQ (reference sequence). CDR3: CASSLRGWEGENEQFF. In DNA form, the CDR3 reads TGTGCCAGCAGCTTACGAGGGTGGGAAGGAGAGAATGAGCAGTTCTTC.

The V gene is TRBV28, the J gene TRBJ1-4; D is ambiguous. Germline V gene sequence: CDR1 MDHEN, CDR2 SYDVKM. V was shortened by 2 bases and J by 7 bases, with 14 bases between the two germline ends. The CDR3 extends over 15 amino acids. CDR3 in amino acids: CASSLPLGRSEKLFF. CDR3 bases: TGTGCCAGCAGTTTACCTCTGGGGAGGAGTGAAAAACTGTTTTTT.

This clone has just one count. The chain joins TRBV6-1 to TRBJ1-3; D possibly corresponds to TRBD1 (5 bases). Trimming stripped 3 bases from V and 0 bases from J, with 6 bases between. There are 14 residues in the CDR3. CDR1 is MNHNS and CDR2 is SASEGT in the germline V gene. CDR3 sequence (DNA): TGTGCCAGCAGTGATGGGGGCTCTGGAAACACCATATATTTT. Translation gives CASSDGGSGNTIYF.

CDR3 bases: TGTGCCAGCAGCGGGGACGAGCACGAGCAGTACTTC. Amino acid sequence: CASSGDEHEQYF. This sequence joins TRBV5-6 and TRBJ2-7; D may match TRBD1 or TRBD2 (5 bases each). Between the trimmed V and J ends, which lost 4 bases and 5 bases, there was a span of 10 bases. Germline CDR1 SGHDT, CDR2 YYEEEE. The CDR3 covers 12 residues. The whole variable domain, remainder taken from reference TRBV5-6 and TRBJ2-7, is DAGVTQSPTHLIKTRGQQVTLRCSPKSGHDTVSWYQQALGQGPQFIFQYYEEEERQRGNFPDRFSGHQFPNYSSELNVNALLLGDSALYLCASSGDEHEQYFGPGTRLTVT.

This clone occurred once. V usage is TRBV30 and J usage is TRBJ2-5, with D perhaps matching TRBD1 or TRBD2 (5 bases each). V dropped 4 bases and J dropped 11 bases, with 23 bases sitting between them. The V gene's germline CDR1 is GTSNPN and CDR2 SVGIG (reference sequence). This CDR3 has 14 amino acids. The DNA for the CDR3 is TGTGCCTGGACCCCTGGACCTATTGGGGGTGAGCAGTACTTC. Translation gives CAWTPGPIGGEQYF.

The rearrangement joins TRBV13 to TRBJ1-1; D not resolved. The germline V and J ends were trimmed by 7 bases and 1 base, with 10 bases remaining between them. CDR3 length: 13 residues. Germline CDR1 reads PRHDT; CDR2 reads FYEKMQ (reference sequence). The chain's CDR3 is CASNLGRNTEAFF. For the CDR3, the DNA is TGTGCCAGCAACCTCGGGAGGAACACTGAAGCTTTCTTT.

The CDR3 bases are TGTGCCAGTAGTAAGAGGACAGTCCCCTCCTACAATGAGCAGTTCTTC. As protein: CASSKRTVPSYNEQFF. The V call is TRBV19, the J call TRBJ2-1, with TRBD1 as a possible D gene (6 bases). The V gene's germline CDR1 is LNHDA and CDR2 SQIVND (reference sequence). The CDR3 sequence is 16 residues long. V was clipped by 4 bases and J by 0 bases, with 13 bases between them.

The V and J genes are TRBV19 and TRBJ1-1; possibly TRBD1 for D (5 bases). The CDR3 is 11 residues long. V dropped 10 bases and J dropped 5 bases, with 11 bases sitting between them. Germline V gene sequence: CDR1 LNHDA, CDR2 SQIVND (reference sequence). The CDR3 coding sequence is TGTGCCACCTTCAAGGGGACTGAAGCTTTCTTT. Its protein product is CATFKGTEAFF.

The chain uses TRBV5-1 and TRBJ2-3; D is ambiguous. CDR1 and CDR2 from the germline V gene are SGHRS and YFSETQ. This CDR3 has 16 amino acids. Trimming took 4 bases from V and 0 from J, leaving 15 bases between them. The CDR3 region has the DNA TGCGCCAGCAGCCCCTGGACGGCGGCTAGCACAGATACGCAGTATTTT. Residues: CASSPWTAASTDTQYF.

The genes are TRBV29-1 and TRBJ1-2, with D unresolved. The germline V and J ends were trimmed by 4 bases and 3 bases, with 12 bases remaining between them. Germline V gene lookup returns CDR1 SQVTM and CDR2 ANQGSEA. The CDR3 extends over 13 amino acids. CDR3 in DNA: TGCAGCGTTGTCCAGGTTAACGACTATGGCTACACCTTC. Its protein product is CSVVQVNDYGYTF. The full variable domain, its missing parts supplied by reference TRBV29-1 and TRBJ1-2, is SAVISQKPSRDICQRGTSLTIQCQVDSQVTMMFWYRQQPGQSLTLIATANQGSEATYESGFVIDKFPISRPNLTFSTLTVSNMSPEDSSIYLCSVVQVNDYGYTFGSGTRLTVV.

The rearrangement joins TRBV28 to TRBJ2-5; 10 bases map to TRBD1. The length of the CDR3 is 15 residues. V was clipped by 5 bases and J by 3 bases; unmatched bases: 6. Germline CDR1 is MDHEN and CDR2 is SYDVKM. The CDR3: CASSEGQGNKETQYF. DNA of the CDR3: TGTGCCAGCAGTGAGGGACAGGGGAATAAAGAGACCCAGTACTTC.

This clone was counted once. A read error may produce the germline difference seen at one junction end. This chain uses TRBV2 with TRBJ2-1, with 7 bases identical to TRBD2. CDR1 SNHLY and CDR2 FYNNEI come from the germline V gene. The CDR3 is 12 amino acids. The CDR3 loop reads CARGGSGNGQFF. In nucleotides, the CDR3 is TGTGCCAGGGGGGGGAGCGGGAATGGGCAGTTCTTC.

The V call is TRBV4-1, the J call TRBJ1-2, with TRBD1 matching over 8 bases. CDR1 MGHRA and CDR2 YSYEKL come from the germline V gene. J gave up 0 bases and V 2 bases, and 2 bases lay outside the gene matches. The CDR3 loop spans 15 amino acids. The CDR3 here is CASSQPGQANYGYTF. DNA of the CDR3: TGCGCCAGCAGCCAACCGGGACAGGCTAACTATGGCTACACCTTC.

About this clone itself: The same CDR3 can be traced to other DNA sequences in this sample. The chain combines TRBV4-3 with TRBJ2-1; 8 bases match TRBD2. Germline V gene data show CDR1 as LGHNA and CDR2 as YSLEER. Losses at the gene ends were 1 base for V and 0 bases for J; bases not matched to a gene: 2. This CDR3 is 16 amino acids long. The CDR3 spells CASSQGLAGSYNEQFF. The CDR3 nucleotides read TGCGCCAGCAGCCAAGGTCTAGCGGGCTCCTACAATGAGCAGTTCTTC.

The chain is built from TRBV9 and TRBJ1-5; D might be TRBD1 (6 bases). This CDR3 is built from 13 residues. Looked up from germline, CDR1 is SGDLS and CDR2 is YYNGEE. Deletions cut 7 bases from V and 4 bases from J, with 12 bases between. The DNA for the CDR3 is TGTGCCAGCGGAAAAGGGGGTAATCAGCCCCAGCATTTT. Translation: CASGKGGNQPQHF. Combining the CDR3 with reference TRBV9 and TRBJ1-5 gives the whole variable domain DSGVTQTPKHLITATGQRVTLRCSPRSGDLSVYWYQQSLDQGLQFLIQYYNGEERAKGNILERFSAQQFPDLHSELNLSSLELGDSALYFCASGKGGNQPQHFGDGTRLSIL.